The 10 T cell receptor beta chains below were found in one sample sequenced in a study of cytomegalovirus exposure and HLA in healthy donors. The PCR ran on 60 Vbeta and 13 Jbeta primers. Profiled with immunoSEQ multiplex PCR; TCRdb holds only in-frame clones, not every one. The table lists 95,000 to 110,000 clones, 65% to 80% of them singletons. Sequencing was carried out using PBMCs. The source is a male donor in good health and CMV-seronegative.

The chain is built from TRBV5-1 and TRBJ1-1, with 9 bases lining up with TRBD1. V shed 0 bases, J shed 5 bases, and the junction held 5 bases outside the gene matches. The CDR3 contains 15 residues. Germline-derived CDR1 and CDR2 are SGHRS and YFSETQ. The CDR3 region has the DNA TGCGCCAGCAGCTTGGGCGGGACAGGGTTGACTGAAGCTTTCTTT. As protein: CASSLGGTGLTEAFF.

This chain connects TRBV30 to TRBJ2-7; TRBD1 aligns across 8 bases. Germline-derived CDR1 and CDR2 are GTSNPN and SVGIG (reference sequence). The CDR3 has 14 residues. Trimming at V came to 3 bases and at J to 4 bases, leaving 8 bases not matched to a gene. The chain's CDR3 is CAWRRGTGRYEQYF. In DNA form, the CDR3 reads TGTGCCTGGAGACGAGGGACAGGAAGGTACGAGCAGTACTTC.

CDR3 amino acids: CASSRTGLAGNEQFF. CDR3 nucleotide sequence: TGTGCCAGCAGCCGGACCGGACTAGCTGGCAATGAGCAGTTCTTC. The chain links TRBV5-4 to TRBJ2-1; TRBD2 agrees at 8 bases. V shed 4 bases and J 6 bases; nucleotides not matched to a gene: 9. Germline V lookup: CDR1 SGHNT, CDR2 YYREEE (reference sequence). This CDR3 spans 15 amino acids.

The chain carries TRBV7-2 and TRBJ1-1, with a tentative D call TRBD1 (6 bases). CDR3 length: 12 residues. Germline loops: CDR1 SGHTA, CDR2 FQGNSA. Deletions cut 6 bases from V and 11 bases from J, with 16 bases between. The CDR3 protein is CASSLRDKMAFF. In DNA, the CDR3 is TGTGCCAGCAGTTTACGGGACAAGATGGCTTTCTTT.

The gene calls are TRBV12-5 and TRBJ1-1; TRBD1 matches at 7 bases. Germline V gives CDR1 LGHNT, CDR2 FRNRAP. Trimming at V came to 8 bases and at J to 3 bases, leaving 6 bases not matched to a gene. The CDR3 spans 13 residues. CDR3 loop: CASLGGSDTEAFF. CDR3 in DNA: TGTGCTAGTTTAGGGGGCTCTGACACTGAAGCTTTCTTT.

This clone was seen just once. CDR3: CASSPTVGLGETQYF. The CDR3 DNA follows: TGTGCCAGCAGCCCGACAGTGGGCCTGGGGGAGACCCAGTACTTC. V gene TRBV27 combines with J gene TRBJ2-5; tentatively, D is TRBD1 (5 bases). Per the germline V gene, CDR1 is MNHEY and CDR2 is SMNVEV (reference sequence). With 6 bases removed from V and 5 bases from J, the gap between germline ends came to 19 bases. The CDR3 is 15 amino acids.

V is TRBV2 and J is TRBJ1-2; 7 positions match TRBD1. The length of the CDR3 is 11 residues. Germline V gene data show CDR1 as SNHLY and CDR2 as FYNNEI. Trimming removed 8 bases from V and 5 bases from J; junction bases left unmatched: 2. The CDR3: CASRQGYGYTF. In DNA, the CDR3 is TGTGCCAGCCGACAGGGATATGGCTACACCTTC.

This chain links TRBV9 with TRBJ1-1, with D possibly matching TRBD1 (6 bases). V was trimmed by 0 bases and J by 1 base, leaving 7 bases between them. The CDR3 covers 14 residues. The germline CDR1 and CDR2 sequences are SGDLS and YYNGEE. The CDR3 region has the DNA TGTGCCAGCAGCGTAGAACAGGGGAACACTGAAGCTTTCTTT. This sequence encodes CASSVEQGNTEAFF.

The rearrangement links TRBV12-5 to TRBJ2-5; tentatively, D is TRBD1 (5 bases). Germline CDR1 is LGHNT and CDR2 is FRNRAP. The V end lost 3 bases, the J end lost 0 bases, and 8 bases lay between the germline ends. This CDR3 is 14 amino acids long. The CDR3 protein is CASGLGVDQETQYF. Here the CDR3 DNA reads TGTGCTAGTGGTTTAGGGGTTGACCAAGAGACCCAGTACTTC.

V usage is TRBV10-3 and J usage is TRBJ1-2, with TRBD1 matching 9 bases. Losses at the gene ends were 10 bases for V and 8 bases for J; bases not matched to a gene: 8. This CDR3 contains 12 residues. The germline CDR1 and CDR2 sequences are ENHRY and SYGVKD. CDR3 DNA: TGTGCCACCCGAGGGACAGGGAGCGGCTACACCTTC. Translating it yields CATRGTGSGYTF.